The 6 T cell receptor beta chains reported below all come from one sample, sequenced in a study of blood T cell repertoires in COVID-19. Data came from immunoSEQ multiplex PCR; TCRdb stores just in-frame clones and leaves some out. Of about 160,000 clones detected, 81% appear once; the ten largest clones hold roughly 11%. Specimen: peripheral blood. All receptors derive from a man aged 60 to 75 with active or convalescent COVID-19.

V and J are TRBV10-3 and TRBJ2-2; 10 positions agree with TRBD1. Trimming at V came to 10 bases and at J to 7 bases, leaving 9 bases not matched to a gene. Germline CDR1 is ENHRY and CDR2 is SYGVKD. CDR3 length: 14 residues. CDR3 amino acids: CATEGTGVHGELFF. The CDR3 bases are TGTGCCACTGAGGGGACAGGGGTTCACGGGGAGCTGTTTTTT.

The rearrangement joins TRBV27 to TRBJ2-7, with D unclear. V lost 3 bases, J lost 0 bases, and 6 bases lay in between. The CDR3 extends over 13 amino acids. Germline CDR1 and CDR2: MNHEY and SMNVEV (reference sequence). The CDR3 spells CASSFINSYEQYF. For the CDR3, the DNA is TGTGCCAGCAGTTTTATTAACTCCTACGAGCAGTACTTC.

The chain has TRBV11-2 and TRBJ2-7, with 12 positions matching TRBD2. The V gene end was trimmed by 3 bases and the J gene end by 0 bases; junction bases not matched to a gene: 12. CDR3 length: 19 amino acids. The V gene's germline CDR1 is SGHAT and CDR2 FQNNGV. CDR3 nucleotides: TGTGCCAGCAGCTTCCAGGGGCTAGCGGGAGGGCGAAGCTCCTACGAGCAGTACTTC. It yields the protein CASSFQGLAGGRSSYEQYF.

This clone occurred once. The rearrangement joins TRBV5-1 to TRBJ1-4, with D perhaps matching TRBD1 (5 bases). V lost 0 bases and J 5 bases, leaving 11 bases between the germline ends. Germline CDR1 and CDR2: SGHRS and YFSETQ. CDR3 length: 15 amino acids. CDR3 nucleotides: TGCGCCAGCAGCTTGGAGCAGGGCCGGAATGAAAAACTGTTTTTT. It specifies CASSLEQGRNEKLFF.

This clone was seen only a few times. The rearrangement links TRBV5-1 to TRBJ2-2; TRBD1 might be the D (6 bases). This CDR3 region has 15 residues. Germline V gene sequence: CDR1 SGHRS, CDR2 YFSETQ. V gave up 2 bases and J gave up 0 bases, with 8 bases separating them. The DNA for the CDR3 is TGCGCCAGCAGCTTCAGGGGCTCGAACACCGGGGAGCTGTTTTTT. Translation gives CASSFRGSNTGELFF.

This chain links TRBV6-5 with TRBJ2-7; possibly TRBD1 for D (5 bases). The CDR3 loop spans 15 amino acids. The ends were cut back, 0 bases at V and 2 bases at J, with 11 bases in the middle. The germline gives CDR1 MNHEY, CDR2 SVGAGI. The CDR3 region is CASSYSFGHTYEQYF. The CDR3 DNA is TGTGCCAGCAGTTACTCGTTCGGACATACCTACGAGCAGTACTTC.